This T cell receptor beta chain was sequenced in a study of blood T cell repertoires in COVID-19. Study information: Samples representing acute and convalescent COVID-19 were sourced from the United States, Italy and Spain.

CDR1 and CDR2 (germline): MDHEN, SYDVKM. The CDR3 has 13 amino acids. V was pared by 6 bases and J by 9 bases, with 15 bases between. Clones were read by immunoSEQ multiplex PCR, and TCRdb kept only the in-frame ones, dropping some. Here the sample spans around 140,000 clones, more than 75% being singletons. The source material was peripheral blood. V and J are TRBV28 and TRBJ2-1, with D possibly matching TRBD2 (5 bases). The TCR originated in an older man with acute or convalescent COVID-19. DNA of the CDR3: TGTGCCAGCAGGCCCCCGGGGAGTGGTGAGCAGTTCTTC. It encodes CASRPPGSGEQFF.